The clone carrying this T cell receptor beta chain was picked up a small number of times. The data stem from a study of response to subunit inactivated influenza vaccine. TCRdb re-derived calls from the RT-PCR reads in MiXCR, one entry per CDR3 protein. The top ten clones hold approximately 10% of a sample with 500,000 to 600,000 distinct CDR3 sequences, around 15% of them seen once. CDR3 length: 14 amino acids. V gave up 2 bases and J gave up 6 bases, with 10 bases separating them. CDR1 WSHSY and CDR2 SAAADI come from the germline V gene. Sequenced material: PBMCs from blood, taken 11 to 12 days after vaccination. This receptor was identified in a middle-aged man who received an inactivated influenza vaccine. This chain links TRBV10-2 with TRBJ2-2; D could derive from TRBD1 or TRBD2 (6 bases each). CDR3 protein: CASSEHRGPGELFF. In nucleotides, the CDR3 is TGCGCCAGCAGTGAGCACCGGGGGCCCGGGGAGCTGTTTTTT.